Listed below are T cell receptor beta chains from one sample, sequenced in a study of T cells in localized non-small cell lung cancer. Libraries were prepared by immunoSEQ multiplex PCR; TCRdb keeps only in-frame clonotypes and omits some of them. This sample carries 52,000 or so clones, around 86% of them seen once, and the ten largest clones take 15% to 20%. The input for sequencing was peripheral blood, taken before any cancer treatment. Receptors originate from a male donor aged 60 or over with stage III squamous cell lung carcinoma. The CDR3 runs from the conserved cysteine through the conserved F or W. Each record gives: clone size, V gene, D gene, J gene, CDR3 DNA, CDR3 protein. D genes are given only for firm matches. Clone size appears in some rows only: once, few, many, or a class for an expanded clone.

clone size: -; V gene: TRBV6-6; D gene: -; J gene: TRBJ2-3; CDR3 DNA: TGTGCCAGCAGTTATCGACGGCCAGGGGAAACAGATACGCAGTATTTT; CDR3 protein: CASSYRRPGETDTQYF
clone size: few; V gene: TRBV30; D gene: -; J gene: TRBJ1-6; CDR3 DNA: TGTGCCTGGAGTGCCACAGACCGGGGGTTCGGGTCACCCCTCCACTTT; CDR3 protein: CAWSATDRGFGSPLHF
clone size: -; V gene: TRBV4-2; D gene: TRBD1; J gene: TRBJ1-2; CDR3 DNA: TGTGCCAGCAGCCAGGAAACAGGGGATGCTGGCTACACCTTC; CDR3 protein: CASSQETGDAGYTF
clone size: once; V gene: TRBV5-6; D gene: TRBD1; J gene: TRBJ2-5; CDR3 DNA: TGTGCCAGCTCACGGGACAGGGGGTTACAAGAGACCCAGTACTTC; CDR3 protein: CASSRDRGLQETQYF
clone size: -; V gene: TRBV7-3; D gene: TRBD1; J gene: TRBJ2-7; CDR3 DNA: TGTGCCAGCAGCCCCTCCGGACAGGGGTCCTACGAGCAGTACTTC; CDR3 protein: CASSPSGQGSYEQYF
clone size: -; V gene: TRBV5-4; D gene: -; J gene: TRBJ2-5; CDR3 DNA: TGTGCCAGCAGCTTGGCCGGGACCGCGGGGACCCAGTACTTC; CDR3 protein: CASSLAGTAGTQYF
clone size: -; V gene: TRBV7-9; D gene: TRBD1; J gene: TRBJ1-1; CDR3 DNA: TGTGCCAGCAGCTTAGACCGGACAGGACCCTCGGCGGGAGCTTTCTTT; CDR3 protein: CASSLDRTGPSAGAFF
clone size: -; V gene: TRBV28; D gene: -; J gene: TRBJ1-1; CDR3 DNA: TGTGCCAGCAGTTTCACCGAGGTTGGGACTGAAGCTTTCTTT; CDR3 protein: CASSFTEVGTEAFF
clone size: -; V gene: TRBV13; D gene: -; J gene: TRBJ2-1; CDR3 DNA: TGTGCCAGCAGCGCCGGGTGGGACAATGTTTTTAAGCAGTTCTTC; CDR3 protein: CASSAGWDNVFKQFF
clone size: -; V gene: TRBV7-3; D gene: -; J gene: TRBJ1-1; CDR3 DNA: TGTGCCAGCAGCTTAAGTGTAGTTTCTGTGGGGAAGGGCACTGAAGCTTTCTTT; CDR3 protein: CASSLSVVSVGKGTEAFF
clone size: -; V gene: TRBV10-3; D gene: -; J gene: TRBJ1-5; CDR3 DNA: TGTGCCACCAGAGTAGTCAGCAATCAGCCCCAGCATTTT; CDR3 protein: CATRVVSNQPQHF
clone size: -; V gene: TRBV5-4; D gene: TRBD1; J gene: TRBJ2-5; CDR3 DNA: TGTGCCAGCAGCTCGAGGGACAGATACCAAGAGACCCAGTACTTC; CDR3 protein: CASSSRDRYQETQYF
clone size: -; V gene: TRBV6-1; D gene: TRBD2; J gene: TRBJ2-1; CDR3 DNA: TGTGCCAGCAGTGGGGGCCTAGCGGCCTATGGTGAGCAGTTCTTC; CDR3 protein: CASSGGLAAYGEQFF
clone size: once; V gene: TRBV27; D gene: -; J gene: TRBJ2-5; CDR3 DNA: TGTGCCAGCAGTTTAATGCCTAGCCAAGAGACCCAGTACTTC; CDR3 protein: CASSLMPSQETQYF
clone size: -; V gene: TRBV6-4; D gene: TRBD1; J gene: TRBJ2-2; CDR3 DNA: TGTGCCAGCAGCCCGGGACAGGTCCAGTTCGCCGGGGAGCTGTTTTTT; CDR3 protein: CASSPGQVQFAGELFF
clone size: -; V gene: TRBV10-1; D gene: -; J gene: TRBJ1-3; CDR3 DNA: TGCGCCAGCAGTGAAGGGCAGGGCGACGCTGGAAACACCATATATTTT; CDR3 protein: CASSEGQGDAGNTIYF
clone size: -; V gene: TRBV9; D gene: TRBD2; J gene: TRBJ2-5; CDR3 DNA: TGTGCCAGCAGCGAGGGATTTCTAGCGGGAGGGCGAGAGACCCAGTACTTC; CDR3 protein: CASSEGFLAGGRETQYF
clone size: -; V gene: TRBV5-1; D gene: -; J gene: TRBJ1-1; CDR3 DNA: TGCGCCAGCAGCTTGGCCCCAATGAACACTGAAGCTTTCTTT; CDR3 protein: CASSLAPMNTEAFF
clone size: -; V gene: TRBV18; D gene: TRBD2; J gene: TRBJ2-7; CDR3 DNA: TGTGCCAGCTCACTTGGGACTAGCCGAACCTACGAGCAGTACTTC; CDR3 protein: CASSLGTSRTYEQYF
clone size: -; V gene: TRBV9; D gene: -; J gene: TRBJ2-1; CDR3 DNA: TGTGCCAGCAGCTCAACGAGTGAGCAGTTCTTC; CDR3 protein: CASSSTSEQFF
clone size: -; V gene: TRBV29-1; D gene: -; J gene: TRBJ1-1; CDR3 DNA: TGCAGCGTTGGGACAGCGAACACTGAAGCTTTCTTT; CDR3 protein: CSVGTANTEAFF
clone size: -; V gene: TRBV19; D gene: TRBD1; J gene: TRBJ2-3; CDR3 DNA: TGTGCCAGTAGTCTGGAAGGGACAGGGGGCACAGATACGCAGTATTTT; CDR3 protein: CASSLEGTGGTDTQYF
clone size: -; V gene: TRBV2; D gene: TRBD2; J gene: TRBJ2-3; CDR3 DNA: TGTGCCAGCAGACTAGCGGGGGGCACAGATACGCAGTATTTT; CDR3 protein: CASRLAGGTDTQYF
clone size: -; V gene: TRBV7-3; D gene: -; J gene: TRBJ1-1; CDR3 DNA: TGTGCCAGCAGCGGGGGTGACTCCACTGAAGCTTTCTTT; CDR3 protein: CASSGGDSTEAFF
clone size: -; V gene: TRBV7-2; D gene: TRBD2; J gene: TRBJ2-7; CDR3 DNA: TGTGCCAGCAGCTTCAATAGCGGGAGAACTCCCGAGCAGTACTTC; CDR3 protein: CASSFNSGRTPEQYF
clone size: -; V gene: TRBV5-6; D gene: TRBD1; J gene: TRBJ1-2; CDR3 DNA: TGTGCCAGCAGCACCCGGGACAGCCCTAACTATGGCTACACCTTC; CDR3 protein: CASSTRDSPNYGYTF
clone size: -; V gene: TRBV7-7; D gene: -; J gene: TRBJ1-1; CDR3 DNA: TGTGCCAGCAGCTTAAGACCCCAAAAAGCTTTCTTT; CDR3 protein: CASSLRPQKAFF
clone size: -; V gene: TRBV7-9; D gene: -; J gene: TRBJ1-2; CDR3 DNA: TGTGCCAGCAGCTTGACAGGCGTTGACTATGGCTACACCTTC; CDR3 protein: CASSLTGVDYGYTF
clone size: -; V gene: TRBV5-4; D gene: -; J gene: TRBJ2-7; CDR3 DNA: TGTGCCAGCAGCCTAGCAGGGGCAGCCTACGAGCAGTACTTC; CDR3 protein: CASSLAGAAYEQYF
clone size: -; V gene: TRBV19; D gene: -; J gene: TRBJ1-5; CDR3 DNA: TGTGCCAGTAGAATGAGGAGGGGAGCGAATCAGCCCCAGCATTTT; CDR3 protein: CASRMRRGANQPQHF
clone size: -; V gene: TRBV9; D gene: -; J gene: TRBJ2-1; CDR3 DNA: TGTGCCAGCAGCGTAGGGGTGGGTAACCTCAATGAGCAGTTCTTC; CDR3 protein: CASSVGVGNLNEQFF
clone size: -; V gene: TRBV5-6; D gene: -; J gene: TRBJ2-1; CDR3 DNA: TGTGCCAGCAGCGACGACTACAATGAGCAGTTCTTC; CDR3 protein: CASSDDYNEQFF
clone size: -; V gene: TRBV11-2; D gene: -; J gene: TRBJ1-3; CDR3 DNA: TGTGCCAGCAGCCCCCGAGGGCAGAGGGGAAACACCATATATTTT; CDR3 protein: CASSPRGQRGNTIYF
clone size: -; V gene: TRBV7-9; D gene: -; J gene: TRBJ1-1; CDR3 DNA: TGTGCCAGCAGCTTACCCGACGCTCCGGGCACTGAAGCTTTCTTT; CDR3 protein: CASSLPDAPGTEAFF
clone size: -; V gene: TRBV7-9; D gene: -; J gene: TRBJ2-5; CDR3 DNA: TGTGCCAGCAGCTCCCGGCCCGGACAGAGCGAAGAGACCCAGTACTTC; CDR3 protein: CASSSRPGQSEETQYF
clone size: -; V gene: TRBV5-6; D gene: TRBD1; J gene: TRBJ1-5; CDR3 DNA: TGTGCCAGCAGCTGGAGGGGACAGGTTGGCAATCAGCCCCAGCATTTT; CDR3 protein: CASSWRGQVGNQPQHF
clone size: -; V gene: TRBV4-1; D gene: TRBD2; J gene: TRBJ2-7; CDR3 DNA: TGCGCCAGCAGCCAAGAGGTTACCCGGGGTAGCGGGGCCGAGCAGTACTTC; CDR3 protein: CASSQEVTRGSGAEQYF
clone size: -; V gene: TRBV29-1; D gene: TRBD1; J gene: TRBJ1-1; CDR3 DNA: TGCAGCGTTGTGCCTTCGGACAGGGGAAACACTGAAGCTTTCTTT; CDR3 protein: CSVVPSDRGNTEAFF
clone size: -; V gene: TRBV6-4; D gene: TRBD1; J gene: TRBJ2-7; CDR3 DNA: TGTGCCAGCAGTGACAACAGGGGACCGCAGTACTTC; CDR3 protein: CASSDNRGPQYF
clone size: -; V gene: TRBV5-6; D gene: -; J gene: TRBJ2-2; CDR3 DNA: TGTGCCAGCAGGGGGTCAGGGAACACCGGGGAGCTGTTTTTT; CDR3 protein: CASRGSGNTGELFF
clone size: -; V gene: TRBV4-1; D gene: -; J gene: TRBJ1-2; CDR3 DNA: TGCGCCAGCAGCCAAGATGGGGGTGTCATCTATGGCTACACCTTC; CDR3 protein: CASSQDGGVIYGYTF